This entry describes one T cell receptor (beta chain). TCRdb ran MiXCR on the 5' RACE reads and lists one entry per CDR3 protein. Of hundreds of thousands of distinct CDR3 sequences in the sample, roughly 18% were seen once. The data stem from a study of T-cell memory formation after mild COVID-19. The germline CDR1 and CDR2 sequences are MNHEY and SVGAGI. CDR3 length: 12 amino acids. V dropped 8 bases and J dropped 10; count of bases not matched to a gene: 7. The sequenced material came from PBMCs or a T cell subset sorted from them (not recorded which). This chain connects TRBV6-5 to TRBJ1-1; 10 bases are shared with TRBD1. This TCR was recovered from an adult woman who had mild COVID-19 (a few samples of this study predate the infection). Cell type and time point are not known. Written as DNA, the CDR3 is TGTGCCAGCGGACAGGGGGAAGGAGGAGCTTTCTTT. This sequence encodes CASGQGEGGAFF.